This is a list of T cell receptor beta chains from one sample in a study of long-term antiretroviral therapy in people with HIV. Clones were sequenced by immunoSEQ multiplex PCR, and TCRdb holds only the in-frame ones, with some missing. Found here are some 25,000 clones, roughly three quarters of them singletons; the top ten hold 8.5% to 14%. The sequenced sample was unsorted PBMCs, obtained 2.1 years after starting antiretroviral therapy. The receptor set was obtained from a man aged 25 to 45 with HIV. Both conserved end residues are part of each CDR3. A D gene is named only where the DNA matches it firmly. The size field is filled for only some rows; it gives once, few, many or a size class.

V gene	clone size	D gene	J gene	CDR3 DNA	CDR3 protein
TRBV2	few	NA	TRBJ2-2	TGTGCCAGCAGTGAAGTTAGGGGAACCGGGGAGCTGTTTTTT	CASSEVRGTGELFF
TRBV6-5	NA	NA	TRBJ1-6	TGTGCCAGCAGTTACTCGTATAGGGGAGACTCACCCCTCCACTTT	CASSYSYRGDSPLHF
TRBV27	NA	NA	TRBJ2-2	TGTGCCAGCAACTCGAGATCTCTGTCCGGGGAGCTGTTTTTT	CASNSRSLSGELFF
TRBV6-5	NA	TRBD1	TRBJ1-2	TGTGCCAGCAGTACAGGGGAACCCTATGGCTACACCTTC	CASSTGEPYGYTF
TRBV7-9	NA	TRBD1	TRBJ2-5	TGTGCCAGCAGCTTAAACAGGGGGCGCGGAGAGACCCAGTACTTC	CASSLNRGRGETQYF
TRBV30	few	TRBD1	TRBJ1-1	TGTGCCTGGAGCCCTGGGACAGTACCTGAAGCTTTCTTT	CAWSPGTVPEAFF
TRBV5-1	NA	TRBD2	TRBJ2-1	TGCGCCAGCAGCGCAGGACTAGCGGAGTGGGGGGGTGAGCAGTTCTTC	CASSAGLAEWGGEQFF
TRBV9	NA	NA	TRBJ1-4	TGTGCCAGCAGCGTAGCTATCAGGGGTGGTTTGTGGAAACTGTTTTTT	CASSVAIRGGLWKLFF
TRBV6-5	NA	NA	TRBJ2-3	TGTGCCAGCAGTTACTCGGCTAGGCGCGGCACAGATACGCAGTATTTT	CASSYSARRGTDTQYF
TRBV28	NA	NA	TRBJ2-1	TGTGCCAGCAGGCAGCCCAGCTCCTACAATGAGCAGTTCTTC	CASRQPSSYNEQFF
TRBV4-1	NA	TRBD2	TRBJ2-1	TGCGCCAGCAGCCAAGCAAGCGGGAGAGGGAATGAGCAGTTCTTC	CASSQASGRGNEQFF
TRBV7-6	NA	NA	TRBJ2-3	TGTGCCAGCAGCTTATTCCTTTCTAGCACAGATACGCAGTATTTT	CASSLFLSSTDTQYF
TRBV14	NA	NA	TRBJ1-5	TGTGCCAGCAGCCAAGAACGGGGTCAGCCCCAGCATTTT	CASSQERGQPQHF
TRBV13	NA	TRBD1	TRBJ1-6	TGTGCCAGCAGCCCGGCCCGCGGACAGGGGGCAAATTCACCCCTCCACTTT	CASSPARGQGANSPLHF
TRBV5-5	NA	NA	TRBJ2-6	TGTGCCAGCAGCTTAGGTGGACAGAGGAAATTTTACTCTGGGGCCAACGTCCTGACTTTC	CASSLGGQRKFYSGANVLTF
TRBV5-1	NA	TRBD2	TRBJ2-3	TGCGCCAGCAGCACCCGAGCGGGGGGGCGTGGAGATACGCAGTATTTT	CASSTRAGGRGDTQYF
TRBV4-3	NA	TRBD2	TRBJ2-3	TGCGCCAGCAGCCCCCAAGGGCTAGCGGGAGGAGGCCCGACAGATACGCAGTATTTT	CASSPQGLAGGGPTDTQYF
TRBV7-2	NA	TRBD2	TRBJ2-1	TGTGCCAGCAGCTCCCCCGGGACTAGGGCCCAGGGTGAGCAGTTCTTC	CASSSPGTRAQGEQFF
TRBV6-5	NA	NA	TRBJ2-3	TGTGCCAGCAGCTACAGGGGGGGGCGCAGCACAGATACGCAGTATTTT	CASSYRGGRSTDTQYF
TRBV5-3	few	TRBD2	TRBJ2-7	TGTGCCAGACCCTCGGGGGGAGAATCCGAGCAGTACTTC	CARPSGGESEQYF
TRBV6-1	few	NA	TRBJ1-1	TGTGCCAGCAGGGTTTTGGACCAGAACACTGAAGCTTTCTTT	CASRVLDQNTEAFF
TRBV28	NA	TRBD1	TRBJ1-2	TGTGCCAGCAAACCCTCAGGGGGCGCGGGGGGCTACACCTTC	CASKPSGGAGGYTF
TRBV19	once	NA	TRBJ1-4	TGTGCCAGTAGTATAGATCAGGCAGGACCGAATGAAAAACTGTTTTTT	CASSIDQAGPNEKLFF
TRBV5-1	NA	TRBD1	TRBJ2-3	TGCGCCAGCAGTAGGGCAGGGGGTACAGATACGCAGTATTTT	CASSRAGGTDTQYF
TRBV10-3	few	NA	TRBJ2-7	TGTGCCATCTCGGGTGACCCGGACTACGAGCAGTACTTC	CAISGDPDYEQYF
TRBV19	once	NA	TRBJ2-3	TGTGCCAGTAGACTCACAGATACGCAGTATTTT	CASRLTDTQYF
TRBV5-1	NA	NA	TRBJ1-5	TGCGCCAGCAGCCCGGGGACACCATATAGCAATCAGCCCCAGCATTTT	CASSPGTPYSNQPQHF
TRBV18	NA	TRBD2	TRBJ2-7	TGTGCCAGCTCACCCGTGACTAGCGGGTACTACGAGCAGTACTTC	CASSPVTSGYYEQYF
TRBV11-2	NA	NA	TRBJ1-1	TGTGCCAGCAGCTTAGGCAGGCCCGGGGAAGCTTTCTTT	CASSLGRPGEAFF
TRBV7-6	once	TRBD1	TRBJ2-7	TGTGCCAGCAGCTTAGAACAGGGGTCCTCCTACGAGCAGTACTTC	CASSLEQGSSYEQYF
TRBV6-1	NA	NA	TRBJ1-2	TGTGCCAGCAGTACCCCCCCGCCGGGCTATGGCTACACCTTC	CASSTPPPGYGYTF
TRBV19	few	TRBD1	TRBJ1-1	TGTGCCAGTAGTGAAACAGGGGAGACTGAAGCTTTCTTT	CASSETGETEAFF
TRBV20-1	NA	NA	TRBJ1-2	TGCAGTGCTAGGGCCTATGGCTACACCTTC	CSARAYGYTF
TRBV6-1	NA	NA	TRBJ2-7	TGTGCCAGCAGTGAAGCGCATGGGAGATACGAGCAGTACTTC	CASSEAHGRYEQYF
TRBV5-8	NA	NA	TRBJ1-6	TGTGCCAGCAGCTTGCGTCGCAGCTCCTATAATTCACCCCTCCACTTT	CASSLRRSSYNSPLHF
TRBV6-1	once	NA	TRBJ1-1	TGTGCCAGCACCAGACAGGACCTAATTAACACTGAAGCTTTCTTT	CASTRQDLINTEAFF
TRBV6-1	NA	NA	TRBJ1-1	TGTGCCAGCGGACCTGGGGTGAACACTGAAGCTTTCTTT	CASGPGVNTEAFF
TRBV6-5	NA	TRBD2	TRBJ2-1	TGTGCCAGCAGTGGACTAGCGGGTAACAATGAGCAGTTCTTC	CASSGLAGNNEQFF
TRBV6-4	NA	NA	TRBJ2-5	TGTGCCACCCCGAGGGGGTACTTC	CATPRGYF
TRBV6-6	once	NA	TRBJ2-7	TGTGCCAGCAGTTACTCCGGGGGACAATCCTACGAGCAGTACTTC	CASSYSGGQSYEQYF
TRBV18	NA	NA	TRBJ1-5	TGTGCCAGCTCACCAAAGTATGGGGATCAGCCCCAGCATTTT	CASSPKYGDQPQHF
TRBV9	NA	NA	TRBJ2-1	TGTGCCAGCAACGAGCGAGGAGACACCAGCTCCTACAATGAGCAGTTCTTC	CASNERGDTSSYNEQFF
TRBV6-5	NA	NA	TRBJ2-7	TGTGCCAGCAGGTACACAGGTGAGCAGTACTTC	CASRYTGEQYF
TRBV7-2	NA	NA	TRBJ2-7	TGTGCCAGCAGCCCTAGGAGGCAGGGGCTTTCCTACGAGCAGTACTTC	CASSPRRQGLSYEQYF
TRBV5-8	few	TRBD1	TRBJ1-2	TGTGCCAGCAGCTTGGTCGCCGGGACAGGGCTTTTCTATGGCTACACCTTC	CASSLVAGTGLFYGYTF
TRBV18	NA	NA	TRBJ2-7	TGTGCCAGCTCACCCCCTTCACGACTAATGGGGCCCTACGAGCAGTACTTC	CASSPPSRLMGPYEQYF
TRBV11-2	once	TRBD1	TRBJ1-2	TGTGCCAGCAGCCTAGCTAGGGGGCCGAACTATGGCTACACCTTC	CASSLARGPNYGYTF
TRBV11-3	NA	TRBD2	TRBJ2-1	TGTGCCAGCAGCTTATCGACTAGCGGAGGTCTGGTTGAGCAGTTCTTC	CASSLSTSGGLVEQFF
TRBV2	NA	NA	TRBJ2-5	TGTGCCAGCAGTGAAGCGCTAGTATACGAGACCCAGTACTTC	CASSEALVYETQYF
TRBV5-5	NA	NA	TRBJ1-5	TGTGCCAGCAGCTTGGGACCGTTCAATCAGCCCCAGCATTTT	CASSLGPFNQPQHF
TRBV5-1	NA	TRBD1	TRBJ1-1	TGCGCCAGCAGCCCATTGGGACAGGGGGGGAACACTGAAGCTTTCTTT	CASSPLGQGGNTEAFF
TRBV10-2	NA	TRBD2	TRBJ2-7	TGCGCCAGCAGTTCCGGGACTAGCGGGTACGAGCAGTACTTC	CASSSGTSGYEQYF
TRBV14	NA	TRBD1	TRBJ2-1	TGTGCCAGCAACAGACAGGGAAAGGCCCGCTCCTACAATGAGCAGTTCTTC	CASNRQGKARSYNEQFF
TRBV9	NA	TRBD1	TRBJ1-4	TGTGCCAGCAGTCCAGGGGGGTTAGAAAAACTGTTTTTT	CASSPGGLEKLFF
TRBV9	NA	TRBD1	TRBJ2-3	TGTGCCAGCAGCGTAGAAGGTCAGGGGGTGGGCACAGATACGCAGTATTTT	CASSVEGQGVGTDTQYF